This T cell receptor (beta chain) was identified in a study of vaccination effects on CD4 cells after COVID-19. Background on the study: Samples were taken post-vaccine, and their median timing was 72 days after the second dose. Findings and caveats of the study: At late timepoints after vaccination, vaccine- and infection-induced clones shrank markedly. Convalescent patients were few in the study, and early post-infection timepoints were absent.

Notes on this clone: The antigen is undetermined.

Sequencing was preceded by expansion of antigen-specific CD4+ T cells with viral peptide pools in the ViraFEST assay. Following culture for about ten days, CD4+ T cells were isolated. BNT162b2 vaccine or mRNA-1273 vaccine was given to participants in two doses. Nucleocapsid antibody tests were negative, and the vaccine recipients had no prior SARS-CoV-2 infection. Produced via immunoSEQ multiplex PCR; TCRdb's table is partial and in-frame only. This table holds about 69,000 clones, 74% found once. The germline V gene encodes CDR1 SGHRS and CDR2 YFSETQ. This CDR3 comprises 11 residues. This sequence joins TRBV5-1 and TRBJ2-5; TRBD2 matches at 8 bases. The sequence was obtained from a human donor who received a COVID-19 vaccine. Source: CD4+ T cells from PBMCs cultured with HCoV-229E spike peptides, taken after COVID-19 vaccination. The CDR3 here is CASGDWETQYF. The CDR3 DNA reads as TGCGCTAGCGGGGATTGGGAGACCCAGTACTTC.